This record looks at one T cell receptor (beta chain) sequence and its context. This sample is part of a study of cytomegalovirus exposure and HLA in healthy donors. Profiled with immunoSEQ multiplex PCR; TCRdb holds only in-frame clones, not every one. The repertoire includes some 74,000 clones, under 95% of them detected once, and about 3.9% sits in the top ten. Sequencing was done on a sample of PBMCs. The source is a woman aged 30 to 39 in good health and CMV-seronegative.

In nucleotides, the CDR3 is TGTGCCAGCAGCTCATCCGGCCCCTTAACTAGCGGGAGGGCCGAGCAGTACTTC. This gives the protein CASSSSGPLTSGRAEQYF. V and J are TRBV13 and TRBJ2-7, with 13 bases fitting TRBD2. The germline V gene encodes CDR1 PRHDT and CDR2 FYEKMQ (reference sequence). The V and J ends lost 4 bases and 6 bases, in that order; junction bases with no gene match: 15. The CDR3 is 18 amino acids.